This TCR beta chain originates from a study of blood T cell repertoires in COVID-19. Whole-study context: Specimens from acute and convalescent COVID-19 originated in the United States, Italy and Spain.

The V end lost 3 bases, the J end lost 0 bases, and 9 bases lay between the germline ends. The CDR3 has 15 residues. CDR1 MNHEY and CDR2 SMNVEV come from the germline V gene (reference sequence). As processed by the authors: Counts of nucleated cells, estimated from reference gene primer amplification, were obtained. Measured with immunoSEQ multiplex PCR; TCRdb has only the in-frame clones, and not every one. The DNA was the basis for D and trimming; V, J and clone size are from that table. The table has about 130,000 clones, around 73% seen once. The rearrangement uses TRBV27 and TRBJ1-5, with D hard to call. This clonotype was obtained from a woman in her fifties or sixties who had recovered from COVID-19. Sequencing was carried out using PBMCs or T cells enriched from blood (not recorded which). The CDR3 DNA is TGTGCCAGCAGTTTCACAGCTTATAGCAATCAGCCCCAGCATTTT. This gives the protein CASSFTAYSNQPQHF.